The entry that follows covers one T cell receptor (beta chain) sequence. This sample was taken from a study of blood T cell repertoires in COVID-19. In the study overall: The samples span acute and convalescent COVID-19 from the United States, Italy and Spain. In each case, the material was cDNA or gDNA derived from T cells, B-cell-depleted T cells, or PBMCs.

There are 17 residues in the CDR3. The germline V gene has CDR1 MDHEN and CDR2 SYDVKM. J gave up 4 bases and V 6 bases, and 15 bases lay outside the gene matches. Study processing details: For nucleated cells, counts were estimated from reference gene primer amplification. Produced via immunoSEQ multiplex PCR; TCRdb's table is partial and in-frame only. V and J calls plus clone size are reproduced from that table; the DNA served to infer D and trimming. The repertoire holds approximately 330,000 clones, with 70% to 90% as singletons. V is TRBV28 and J is TRBJ1-1; 9 positions match TRBD1. The receptor's source is a woman in her forties or fifties with active or convalescent COVID-19. Sequencing was done on a sample of peripheral blood. In nucleotides, the CDR3 is TGTGCCAGCAGCTCCCTACAGGGGGCGGACGTCCCCACTGAAGCTTTCTTT. It codes for CASSSLQGADVPTEAFF.